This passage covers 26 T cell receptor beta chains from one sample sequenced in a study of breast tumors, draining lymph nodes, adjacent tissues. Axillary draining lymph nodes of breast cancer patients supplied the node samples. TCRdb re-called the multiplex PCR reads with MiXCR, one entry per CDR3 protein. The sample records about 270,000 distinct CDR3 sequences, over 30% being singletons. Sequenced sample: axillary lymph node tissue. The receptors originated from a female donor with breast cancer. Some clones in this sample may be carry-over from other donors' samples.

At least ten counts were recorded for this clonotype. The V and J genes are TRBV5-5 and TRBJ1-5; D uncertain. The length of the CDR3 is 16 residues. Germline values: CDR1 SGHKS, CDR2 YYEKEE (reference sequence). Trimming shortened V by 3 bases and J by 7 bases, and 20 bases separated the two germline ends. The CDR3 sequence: CASSSVLPRLGQPQHF. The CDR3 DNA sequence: TGTGCCAGCAGCTCTGTCCTACCACGACTTGGACAGCCCCAGCATTTT.

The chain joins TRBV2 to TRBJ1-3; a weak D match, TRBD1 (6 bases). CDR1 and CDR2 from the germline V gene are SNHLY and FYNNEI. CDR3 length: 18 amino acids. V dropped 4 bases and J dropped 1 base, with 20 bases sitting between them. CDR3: CASSAGGRRFESGNTIYF. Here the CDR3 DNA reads TGTGCCAGCAGTGCGGGGGGCAGGAGGTTCGAGTCTGGAAACACCATATATTTT.

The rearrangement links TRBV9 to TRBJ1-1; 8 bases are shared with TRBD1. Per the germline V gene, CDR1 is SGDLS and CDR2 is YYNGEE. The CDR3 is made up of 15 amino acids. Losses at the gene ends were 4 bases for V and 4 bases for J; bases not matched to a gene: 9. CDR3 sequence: CASSLQGGRSTEAFF. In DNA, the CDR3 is TGTGCCAGCAGCTTACAGGGGGGTCGTTCCACTGAAGCTTTCTTT.

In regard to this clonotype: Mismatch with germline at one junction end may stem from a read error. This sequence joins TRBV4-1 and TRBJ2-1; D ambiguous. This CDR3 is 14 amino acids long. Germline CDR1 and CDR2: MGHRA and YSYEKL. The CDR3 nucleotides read TGCGCCAGCAGCTGTCCGCATACCTACAATGAGCAGTCCTTC. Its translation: CASSCPHTYNEQSF.

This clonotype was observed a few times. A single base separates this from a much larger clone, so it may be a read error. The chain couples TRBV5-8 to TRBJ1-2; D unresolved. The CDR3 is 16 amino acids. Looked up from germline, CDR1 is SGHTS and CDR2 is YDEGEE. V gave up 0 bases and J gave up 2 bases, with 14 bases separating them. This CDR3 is CASSLGVAPTNYGYTF. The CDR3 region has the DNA TGTGCCAGCAGCTTGGGTGTCGCTCCTACAAACTATGGCTACACCTTC.

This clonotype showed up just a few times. The CDR3 coding sequence is TGTGCCAGCAGCAAGGAGGTCAACACCATATATTTT. This codes for CASSKEVNTIYF. The chain couples TRBV28 to TRBJ1-3; D unresolved. V gave up 6 bases and J gave up 7 bases, with 10 bases separating them. CDR1 is MDHEN and CDR2 is SYDVKM in the germline V gene. This CDR3 is built from 12 residues.

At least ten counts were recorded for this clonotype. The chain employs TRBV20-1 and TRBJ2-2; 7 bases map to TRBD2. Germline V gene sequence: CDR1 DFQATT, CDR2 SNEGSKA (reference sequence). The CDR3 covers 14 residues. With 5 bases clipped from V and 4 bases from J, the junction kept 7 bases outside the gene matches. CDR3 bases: TGCAGTGCTCAGGAGCGGGAAGCCACCGGGGAGCTGTTTTTT. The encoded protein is CSAQEREATGELFF.

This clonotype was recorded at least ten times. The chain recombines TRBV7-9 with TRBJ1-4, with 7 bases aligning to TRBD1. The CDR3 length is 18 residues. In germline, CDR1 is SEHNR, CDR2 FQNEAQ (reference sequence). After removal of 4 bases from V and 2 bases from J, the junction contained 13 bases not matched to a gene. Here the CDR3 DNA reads TGTGCCAGCAGCTCAAGAACTCCAGGGGGTAGGACTAATGAAAAACTGTTTTTT. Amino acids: CASSSRTPGGRTNEKLFF.

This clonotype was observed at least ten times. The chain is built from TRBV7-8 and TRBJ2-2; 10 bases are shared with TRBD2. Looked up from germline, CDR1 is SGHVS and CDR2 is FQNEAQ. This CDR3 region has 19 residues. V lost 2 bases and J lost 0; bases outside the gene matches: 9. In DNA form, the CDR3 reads TGTGCCAGCAGCTTACTCTGGCTAGCGGGAGCCTCGAACACCGGGGAGCTGTTTTTT. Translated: CASSLLWLAGASNTGELFF.

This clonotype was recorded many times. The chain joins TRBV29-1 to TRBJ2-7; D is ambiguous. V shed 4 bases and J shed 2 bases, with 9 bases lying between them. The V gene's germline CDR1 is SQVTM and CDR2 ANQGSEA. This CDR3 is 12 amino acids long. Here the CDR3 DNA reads TGCAGCGTTGGTCAGTCGCCCTACGAGCAGTACTTC. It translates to CSVGQSPYEQYF.

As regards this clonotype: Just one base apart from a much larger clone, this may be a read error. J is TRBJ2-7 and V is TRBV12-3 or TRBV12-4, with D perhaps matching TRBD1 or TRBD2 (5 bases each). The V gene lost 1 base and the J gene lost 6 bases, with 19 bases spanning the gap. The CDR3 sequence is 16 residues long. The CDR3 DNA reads TGTGCCAGCAGTTTAGATGTTGGGGGACCCCACTGCGAGCAGTACTTC. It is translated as CASSLDVGGPHCEQYF.

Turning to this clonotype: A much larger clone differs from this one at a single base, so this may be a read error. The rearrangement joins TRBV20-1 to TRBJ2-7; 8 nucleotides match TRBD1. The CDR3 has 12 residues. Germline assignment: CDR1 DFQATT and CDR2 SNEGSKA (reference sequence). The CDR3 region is CSARTGVYEPYF. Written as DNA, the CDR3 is TGCAGTGCTAGGACAGGGGTTTACGAGCCGTACTTC.

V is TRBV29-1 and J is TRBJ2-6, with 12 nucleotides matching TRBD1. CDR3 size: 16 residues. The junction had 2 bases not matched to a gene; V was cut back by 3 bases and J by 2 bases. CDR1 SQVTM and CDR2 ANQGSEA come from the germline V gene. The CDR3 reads CSVEGQGAPGANVLTF. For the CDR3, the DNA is TGCAGCGTTGAGGGACAGGGGGCCCCTGGGGCCAACGTCCTGACTTTC. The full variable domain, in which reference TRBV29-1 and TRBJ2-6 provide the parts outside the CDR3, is SAVISQKPSRDICQRGTSLTIQCQVDSQVTMMFWYRQQPGQSLTLIATANQGSEATYESGFVIDKFPISRPNLTFSTLTVSNMSPEDSSIYLCSVEGQGAPGANVLTFGAGSRLTVL.

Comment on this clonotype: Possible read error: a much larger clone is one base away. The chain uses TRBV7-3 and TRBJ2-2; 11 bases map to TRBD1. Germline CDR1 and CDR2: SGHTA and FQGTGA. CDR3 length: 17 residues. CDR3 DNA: TGTGCCAGCAGCTTAACATTCGGACAGGGGGCAACCGGGGTGCTGTTTTTT. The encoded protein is CASSLTFGQGATGVLFF.

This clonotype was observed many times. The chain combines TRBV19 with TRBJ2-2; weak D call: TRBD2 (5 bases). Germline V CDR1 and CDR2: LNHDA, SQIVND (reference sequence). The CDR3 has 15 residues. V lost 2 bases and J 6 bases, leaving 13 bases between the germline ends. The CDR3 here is CASSIFFGESGELFF. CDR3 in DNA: TGTGCCAGTAGTATATTTTTTGGGGAGTCCGGGGAGCTGTTTTTT.

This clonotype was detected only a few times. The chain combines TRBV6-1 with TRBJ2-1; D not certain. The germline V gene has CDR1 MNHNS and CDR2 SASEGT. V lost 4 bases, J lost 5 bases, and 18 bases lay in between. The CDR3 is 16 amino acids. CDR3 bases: TGTGCCAGCAGTGCCACCGCCGGACGATATAACAATGAGCAGTTCTTC. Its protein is CASSATAGRYNNEQFF.

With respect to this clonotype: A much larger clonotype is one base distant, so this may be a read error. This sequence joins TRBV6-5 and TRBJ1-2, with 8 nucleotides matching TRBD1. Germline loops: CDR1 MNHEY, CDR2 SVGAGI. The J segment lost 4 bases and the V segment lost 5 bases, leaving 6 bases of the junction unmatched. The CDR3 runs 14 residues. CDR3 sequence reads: CASSHATGAYGYTF. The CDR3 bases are TGTGCCAGCAGTCACGCGACAGGGGCCTATGGCTACACCTTC.

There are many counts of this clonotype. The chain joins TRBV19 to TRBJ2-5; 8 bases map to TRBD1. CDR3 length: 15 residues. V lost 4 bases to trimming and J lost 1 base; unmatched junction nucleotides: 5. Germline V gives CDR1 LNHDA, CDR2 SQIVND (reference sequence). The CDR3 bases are TGTGCCAGTAGTACCGACAGGGGAGGCCAAGAGACCCAGTACTTC. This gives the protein CASSTDRGGQETQYF.

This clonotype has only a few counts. DNA of the CDR3: TGTGCCAGCAGTGCTAGTGACGGGAGGGCACAGTTCTTC. This codes for CASSASDGRAQFF. The genes are TRBV27 and TRBJ2-1, with 8 bases lining up with TRBD2. CDR1 is MNHEY, CDR2 SMNVEV, per germline (reference sequence). Unmatched junction bases numbered 10, after V lost 5 bases and J lost 13 bases. The CDR3 length is 13 residues.

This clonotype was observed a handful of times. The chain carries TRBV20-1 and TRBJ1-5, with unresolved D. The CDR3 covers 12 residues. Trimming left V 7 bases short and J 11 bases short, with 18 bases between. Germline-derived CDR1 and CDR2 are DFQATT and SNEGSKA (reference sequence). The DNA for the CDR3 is TGCAGTGTGGTTCGGACGAGAGAGACCCAGCATTTT. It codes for CSVVRTRETQHF.

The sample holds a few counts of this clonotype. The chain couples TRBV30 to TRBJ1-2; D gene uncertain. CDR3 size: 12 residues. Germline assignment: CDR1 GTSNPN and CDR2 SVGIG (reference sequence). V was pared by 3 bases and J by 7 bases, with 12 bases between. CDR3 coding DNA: TGTGCCTGGAGGGGTCTGCAGAGTGGCTACACCTTC. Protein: CAWRGLQSGYTF.

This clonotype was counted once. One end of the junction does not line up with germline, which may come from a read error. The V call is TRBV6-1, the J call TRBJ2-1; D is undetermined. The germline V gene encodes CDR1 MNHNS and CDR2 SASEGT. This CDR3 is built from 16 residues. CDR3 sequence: CASSQSRVGSYNEQFF. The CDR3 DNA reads TGTGCCAGCAGTCAAAGTAGGGTTGGCTCCTATAATGAGCAGTTCTTC.

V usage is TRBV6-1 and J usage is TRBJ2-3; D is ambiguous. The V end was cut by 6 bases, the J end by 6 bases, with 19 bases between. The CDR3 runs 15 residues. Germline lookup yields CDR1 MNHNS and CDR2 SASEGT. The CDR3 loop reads CASRSAPTSWDTQYF. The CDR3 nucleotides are TGTGCCAGCAGAAGTGCACCAACCTCGTGGGATACGCAGTATTTT.

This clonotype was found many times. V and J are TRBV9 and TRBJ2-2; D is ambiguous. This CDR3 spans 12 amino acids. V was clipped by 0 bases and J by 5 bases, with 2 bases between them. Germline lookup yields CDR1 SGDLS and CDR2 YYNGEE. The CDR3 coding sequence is TGTGCCAGCAGCGTAGGAACCGGGGAGCTGTTTTTT. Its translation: CASSVGTGELFF.

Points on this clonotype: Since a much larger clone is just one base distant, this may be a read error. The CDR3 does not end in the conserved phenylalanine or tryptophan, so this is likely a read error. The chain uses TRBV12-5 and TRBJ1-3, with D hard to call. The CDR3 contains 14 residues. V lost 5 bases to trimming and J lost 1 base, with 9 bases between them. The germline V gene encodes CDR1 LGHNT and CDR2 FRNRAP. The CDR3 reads CASGQVFSGNTIYL. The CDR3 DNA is TGTGCTAGTGGTCAGGTCTTTTCTGGAAACACCATATATCTT.

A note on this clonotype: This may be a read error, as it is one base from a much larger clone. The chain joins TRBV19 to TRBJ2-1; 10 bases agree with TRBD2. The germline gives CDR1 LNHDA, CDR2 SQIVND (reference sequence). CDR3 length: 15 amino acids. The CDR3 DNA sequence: TGTGCCGGTAGTTCCCAAGCGGGAGGGTCGAATGAGCAGTTCTTC. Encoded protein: CAGSSQAGGSNEQFF.